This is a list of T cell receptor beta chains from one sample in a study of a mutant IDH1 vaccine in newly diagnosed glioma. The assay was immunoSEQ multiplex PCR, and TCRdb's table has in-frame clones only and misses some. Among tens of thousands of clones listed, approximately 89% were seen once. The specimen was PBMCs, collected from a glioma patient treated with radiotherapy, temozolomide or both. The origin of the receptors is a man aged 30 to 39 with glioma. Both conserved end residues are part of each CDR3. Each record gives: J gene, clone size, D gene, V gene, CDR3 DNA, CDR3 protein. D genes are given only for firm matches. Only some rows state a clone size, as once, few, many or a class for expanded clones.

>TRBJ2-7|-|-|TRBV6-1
TGTGCCAGCGACTTAACTAGTTATGTTTCCTACGAGCAGTACTTC
CASDLTSYVSYEQYF
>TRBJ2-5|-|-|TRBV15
TGTGCCACCAGCAGAGATCAAGTAGCGAGAGAGACCCAGTACTTC
CATSRDQVARETQYF
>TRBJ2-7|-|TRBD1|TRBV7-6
TGTGCCAGCAGCTCGGTGATTGGGACAGGGGAGGACGAGCAGTACTTC
CASSSVIGTGEDEQYF
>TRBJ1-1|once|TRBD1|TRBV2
TGTGCCAGCAGTGAAGTCGGGACAGTCGACACTGAAGCTTTCTTT
CASSEVGTVDTEAFF
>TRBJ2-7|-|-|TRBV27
TGTGCCAGCAGTCCCCGCCCGTCCTACGAGCAGTACTTC
CASSPRPSYEQYF
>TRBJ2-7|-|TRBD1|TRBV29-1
TGCAGCGTTGAAGCGCTAGGACAGGGTCGCGACGAGCAGTACTTC
CSVEALGQGRDEQYF
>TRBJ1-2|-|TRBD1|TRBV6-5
TGTGCCAGCAGTCCGAAACAGGGGGCAGGGTATGGCTACACCTTC
CASSPKQGAGYGYTF
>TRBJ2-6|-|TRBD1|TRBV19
TGTGCCAGTAGTACGACAGGGGCTGGGGCCAACGTCCTGACTTTC
CASSTTGAGANVLTF
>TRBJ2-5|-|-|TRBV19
TGTGCCAGTAGTATAGTAGGGGGAGGGAAAGAGACCCAGTACTTC
CASSIVGGGKETQYF
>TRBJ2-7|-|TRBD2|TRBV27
TGTGCCAGCAGTCCTACTAGCGAATACGAGCAGTACTTC
CASSPTSEYEQYF
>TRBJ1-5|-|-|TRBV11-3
TGTGCCAGCAGCGAACCAGGGGAGGGCAATCAGCCCCAGCATTTT
CASSEPGEGNQPQHF
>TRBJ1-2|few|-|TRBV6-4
TGTGCCAGCAGCCGGGACAAGGTTGGAGGCTACACCTTC
CASSRDKVGGYTF
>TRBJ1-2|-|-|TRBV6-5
TGTGCCAGCAGTTACTCGTTCAAGGAGAGCTATGGCTACACCTTC
CASSYSFKESYGYTF
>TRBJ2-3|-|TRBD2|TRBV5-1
TGCGCCAGCAGCCCTAGCGGGAGGGGCGCAGATACGCAGTATTTT
CASSPSGRGADTQYF
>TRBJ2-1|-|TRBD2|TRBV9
TGTGCCAGCAGCGTAGAACTAGCGGGAGGGCCTATCTACAATGAGCAGTTCTTC
CASSVELAGGPIYNEQFF
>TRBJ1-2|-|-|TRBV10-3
TGTGCCATCAGTGAGCGGCAGGCGGGCAACGGAGATGGCTACACCTTC
CAISERQAGNGDGYTF
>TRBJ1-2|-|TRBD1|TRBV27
TGTGCCAGCAGGGGGACAGGGGGCCGGAACTATGGCTACACCTTC
CASRGTGGRNYGYTF
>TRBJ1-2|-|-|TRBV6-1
TGTGCCAGCAGTGTTGGGGTCTACGGCTACACCTTC
CASSVGVYGYTF
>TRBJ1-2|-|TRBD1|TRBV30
TGTGCCTGGAGTACAGGGGGCCGTTATGGCTACACCTTC
CAWSTGGRYGYTF
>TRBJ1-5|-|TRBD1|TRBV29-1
TGCAGCGCGGGACAGGGGGATAGCAATCAGCCCCAGCATTTT
CSAGQGDSNQPQHF
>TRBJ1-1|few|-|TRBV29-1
TGCAGCGTTGTACCCGGGAACACTGAAGCTTTCTTT
CSVVPGNTEAFF
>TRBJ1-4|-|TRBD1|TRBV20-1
TGCAGTGCTAGGGACAGGGAAAAACTGTTTTTT
CSARDREKLFF
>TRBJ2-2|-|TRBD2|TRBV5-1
TGCGCCAGCACCGGGACTACAGTTCCCTCGGACACCGGGGAGCTGTTTTTT
CASTGTTVPSDTGELFF
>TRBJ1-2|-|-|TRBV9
TGTGCCAGCAGCCCAGACATCCCCTATGGCTACACCTTC
CASSPDIPYGYTF
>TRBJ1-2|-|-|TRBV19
TGTGCCAGTAGTATCCAGGCTAACTATGGCTACACCTTC
CASSIQANYGYTF
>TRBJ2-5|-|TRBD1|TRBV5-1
TGCGCCAGCAGCGCTACAGGGGGCGCGGAGACCCAGTACTTC
CASSATGGAETQYF
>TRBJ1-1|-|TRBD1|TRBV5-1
TGCGCCAGCAGCCCTGGACAGGCCATGAACACTGAAGCTTTCTTT
CASSPGQAMNTEAFF
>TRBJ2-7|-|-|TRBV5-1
TGCGCCAGCAGCCAAAACCTGGGGTACGAGCAGTACTTC
CASSQNLGYEQYF
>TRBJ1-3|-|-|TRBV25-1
TGTGCCAGCAGCACAGTAAACACCATATATTTT
CASSTVNTIYF
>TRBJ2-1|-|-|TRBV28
TGTGCCAGCAGTTCGGGTGGTGCAGGGGCCAATGAGCAGTTCTTC
CASSSGGAGANEQFF
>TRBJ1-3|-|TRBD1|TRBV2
TGTGCCAGCAGCTACGGACAGGGGACGCCCGGAAACACCATATATTTT
CASSYGQGTPGNTIYF
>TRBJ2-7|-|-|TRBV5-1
TGCGCCAGCAGCTTGGTTATCCGGGATGCCGGGGACGAGCAGTACTTC
CASSLVIRDAGDEQYF
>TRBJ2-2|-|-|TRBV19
TGTGCCAGCGGACTTTCGAACACCGGGGAGCTGTTTTTT
CASGLSNTGELFF
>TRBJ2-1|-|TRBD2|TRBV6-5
TGTGCCAGCAGTTACGCGTCGGGAGGGCTCAATGAGCAGTTCTTC
CASSYASGGLNEQFF
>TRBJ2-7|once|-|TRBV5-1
TGCGCCAGCAGCTTTTTAAACCGCTCCTACGAGCAGTACTTC
CASSFLNRSYEQYF
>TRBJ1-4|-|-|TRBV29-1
TGCAGCGTCCTTGACAGTTTTGAAAAACTGTTTTTT
CSVLDSFEKLFF
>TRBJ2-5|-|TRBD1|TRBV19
TGTGCCAGTAGTCCGGGGACAGGGTCCGAGACCCAGTACTTC
CASSPGTGSETQYF
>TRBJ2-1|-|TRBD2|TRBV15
TGTGCCACCAGCAGAGATCTAGCGGGAGGTGGGGTAGAGGGTGAGCAGTTCTTC
CATSRDLAGGGVEGEQFF
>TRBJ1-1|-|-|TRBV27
TGTGCCAGCAGTTTGGCCCCCGGGGGGAACACTGAAGCTTTCTTT
CASSLAPGGNTEAFF
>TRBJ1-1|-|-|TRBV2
TGTGCCAGCAGTGAAAGGGGTGAAGCTTTCTTT
CASSERGEAFF
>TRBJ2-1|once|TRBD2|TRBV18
TGTGCCAGCTCACCGGGACTAGAGTCATTCGATGAGCAGTTCTTC
CASSPGLESFDEQFF
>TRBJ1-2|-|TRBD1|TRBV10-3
TGTGCCACCCTCCGGGACAGAGCTAACTATGGCTACACCTTC
CATLRDRANYGYTF
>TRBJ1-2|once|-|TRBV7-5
TGTGTCAGAAGCTTATTCGCCGCAGGTGGCTACACCTTC
CVRSLFAAGGYTF
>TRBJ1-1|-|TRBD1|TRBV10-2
TGCGCCAGCAGTACTACAGGGGGGGAGAACACTGAAGCTTTCTTT
CASSTTGGENTEAFF
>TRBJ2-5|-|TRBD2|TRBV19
TGTGCCAGTAGTGGGACTAGCGGGAGTCAGACCCAGTACTTC
CASSGTSGSQTQYF
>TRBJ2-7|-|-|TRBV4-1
TGCGCCAGCAGCCAAGGGACACAGACCTACGAGCAGTACTTC
CASSQGTQTYEQYF
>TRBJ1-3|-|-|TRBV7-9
TGTGCCAGCAGCCAGTTACCCTCTGGAAACACCATATATTTT
CASSQLPSGNTIYF
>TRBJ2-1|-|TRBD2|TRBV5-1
TGCGCCAGCAGGAGTAGCGGGAGGCTCGACTACAATGAGCAGTTCTTC
CASRSSGRLDYNEQFF
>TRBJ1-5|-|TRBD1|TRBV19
TGTGCCAGTAGTATAGAAGGGACAGGGGACGGTTCCTATCAGCCCCAGCATTTT
CASSIEGTGDGSYQPQHF
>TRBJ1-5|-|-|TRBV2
TGTGCCAGCAGTGAAGGAAGGGCAGTAAATCAGCCCCAGCATTTT
CASSEGRAVNQPQHF
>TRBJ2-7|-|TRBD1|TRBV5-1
TGCGCCAGCAGCTCGGGACAGAACACCGCCTACGAGCAGTACTTC
CASSSGQNTAYEQYF
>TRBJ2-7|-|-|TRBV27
TGTGCCAGCAGTTACAGCGGGCAATCCTACGAGCAGTACTTC
CASSYSGQSYEQYF
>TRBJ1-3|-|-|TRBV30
TGTGCCTGGAGCCCCCCGGTGCTAGGTGGAAACACCATATATTTT
CAWSPPVLGGNTIYF
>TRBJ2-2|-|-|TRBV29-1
TGCAGCGTTGAAGAGGAGAGTGGGTACACCGGGGAGCTGTTTTTT
CSVEEESGYTGELFF